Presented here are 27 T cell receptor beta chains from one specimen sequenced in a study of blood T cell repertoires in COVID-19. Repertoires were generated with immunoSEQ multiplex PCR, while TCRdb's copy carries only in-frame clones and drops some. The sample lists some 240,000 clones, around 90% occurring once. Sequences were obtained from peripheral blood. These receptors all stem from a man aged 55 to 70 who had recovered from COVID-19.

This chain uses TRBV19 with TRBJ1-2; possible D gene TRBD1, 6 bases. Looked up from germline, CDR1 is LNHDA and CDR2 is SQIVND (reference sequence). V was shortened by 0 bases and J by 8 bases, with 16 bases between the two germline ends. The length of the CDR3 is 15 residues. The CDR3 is CASSIERTGHGGYTF. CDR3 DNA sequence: TGTGCCAGTAGTATAGAGAGAACAGGGCACGGCGGCTACACCTTC.

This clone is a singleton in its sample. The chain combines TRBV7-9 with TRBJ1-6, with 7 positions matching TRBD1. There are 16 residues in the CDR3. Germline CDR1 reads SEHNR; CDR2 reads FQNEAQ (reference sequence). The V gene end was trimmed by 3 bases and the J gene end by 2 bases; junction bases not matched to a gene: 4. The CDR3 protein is CASSFTGDAYNSPLHF. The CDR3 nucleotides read TGTGCCAGCAGCTTCACAGGGGACGCCTATAATTCACCCCTCCACTTT.

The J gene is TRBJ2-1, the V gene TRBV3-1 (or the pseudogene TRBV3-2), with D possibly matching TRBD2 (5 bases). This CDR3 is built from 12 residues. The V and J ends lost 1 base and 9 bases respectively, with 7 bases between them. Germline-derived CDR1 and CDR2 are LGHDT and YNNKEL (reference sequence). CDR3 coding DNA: TGTGCCAGCAGCCAAGGACGGGGTGAGCAGTTCTTC. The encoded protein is CASSQGRGEQFF.

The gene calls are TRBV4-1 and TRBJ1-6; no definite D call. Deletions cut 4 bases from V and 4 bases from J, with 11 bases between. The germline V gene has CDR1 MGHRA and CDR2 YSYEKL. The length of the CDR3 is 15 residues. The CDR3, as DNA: TGCGCCAGCAGCCTCCTCGGGGATTATAATTCACCCCTCCACTTT. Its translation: CASSLLGDYNSPLHF.

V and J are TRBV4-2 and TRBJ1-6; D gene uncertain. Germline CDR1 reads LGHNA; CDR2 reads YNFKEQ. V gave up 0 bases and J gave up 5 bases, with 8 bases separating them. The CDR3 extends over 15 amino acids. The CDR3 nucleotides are TGTGCCAGCAGCCAAGACACCCGGGATAATTCACCCCTCCACTTT. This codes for CASSQDTRDNSPLHF.

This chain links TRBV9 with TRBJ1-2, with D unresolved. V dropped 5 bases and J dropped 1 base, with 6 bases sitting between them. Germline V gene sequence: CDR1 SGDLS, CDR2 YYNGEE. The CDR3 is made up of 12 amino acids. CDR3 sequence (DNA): TGTGCCAGCAGTCGGGATAACTATGGCTACACCTTC. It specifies CASSRDNYGYTF.

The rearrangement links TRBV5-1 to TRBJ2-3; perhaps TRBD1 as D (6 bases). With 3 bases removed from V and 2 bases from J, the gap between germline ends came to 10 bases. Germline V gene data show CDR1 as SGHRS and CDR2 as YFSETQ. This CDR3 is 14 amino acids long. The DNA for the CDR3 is TGCGCCAGCAGCTCGGACAGATTCACAGATACGCAGTATTTT. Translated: CASSSDRFTDTQYF.

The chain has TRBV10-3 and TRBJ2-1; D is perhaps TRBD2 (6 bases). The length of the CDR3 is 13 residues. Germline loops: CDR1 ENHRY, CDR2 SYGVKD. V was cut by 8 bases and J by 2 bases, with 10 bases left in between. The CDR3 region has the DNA TGTGCCATCGCGGCGGGGACCTACAATGAGCAGTTCTTC. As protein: CAIAAGTYNEQFF.

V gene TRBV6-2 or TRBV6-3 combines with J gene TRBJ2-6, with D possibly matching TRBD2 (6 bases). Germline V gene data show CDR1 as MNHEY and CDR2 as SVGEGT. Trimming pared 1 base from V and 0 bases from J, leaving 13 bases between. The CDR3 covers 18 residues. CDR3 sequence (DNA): TGTGCCAGCAGTTACTTCGGGGGATCGAGCTCTGGGGCCAACGTCCTGACTTTC. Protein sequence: CASSYFGGSSSGANVLTF.

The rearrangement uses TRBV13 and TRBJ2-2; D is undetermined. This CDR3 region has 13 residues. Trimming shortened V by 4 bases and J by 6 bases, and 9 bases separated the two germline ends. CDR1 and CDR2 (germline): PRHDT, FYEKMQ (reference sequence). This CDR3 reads CASSSLSAGELFF. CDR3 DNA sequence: TGTGCCAGCAGCTCATTATCAGCCGGGGAGCTGTTTTTT.

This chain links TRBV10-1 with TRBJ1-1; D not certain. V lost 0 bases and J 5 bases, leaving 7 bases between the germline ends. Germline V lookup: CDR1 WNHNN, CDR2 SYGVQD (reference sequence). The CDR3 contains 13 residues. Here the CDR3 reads CASSESLRTEAFF. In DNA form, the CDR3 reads TGCGCCAGCAGTGAGTCCTTGCGGACTGAAGCTTTCTTT.

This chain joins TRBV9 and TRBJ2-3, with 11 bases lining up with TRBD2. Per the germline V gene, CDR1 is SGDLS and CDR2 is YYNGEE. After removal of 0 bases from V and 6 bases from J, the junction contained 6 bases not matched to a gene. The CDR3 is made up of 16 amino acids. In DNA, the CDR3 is TGTGCCAGCAGCGTAGCGATAGCGGGGGGGTCGGATACGCAGTATTTT. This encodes CASSVAIAGGSDTQYF.

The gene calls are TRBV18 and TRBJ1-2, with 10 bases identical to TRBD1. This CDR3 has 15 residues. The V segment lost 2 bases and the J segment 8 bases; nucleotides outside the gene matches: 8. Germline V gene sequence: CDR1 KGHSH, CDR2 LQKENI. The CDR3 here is CASSPVGTGELGYTF. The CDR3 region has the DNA TGTGCCAGCTCACCAGTTGGGACAGGGGAGTTGGGCTACACCTTC.

CDR3 sequence: CASKSKNTGELFF. The CDR3 nucleotides are TGTGCCAGTAAATCCAAGAACACCGGGGAGCTGTTTTTT. V and J are TRBV19 and TRBJ2-2; D is unresolved. The CDR3 runs to 13 residues. Germline CDR1 reads LNHDA; CDR2 reads SQIVND (reference sequence). Trimming pared 7 bases from V and 1 base from J, leaving 7 bases between.

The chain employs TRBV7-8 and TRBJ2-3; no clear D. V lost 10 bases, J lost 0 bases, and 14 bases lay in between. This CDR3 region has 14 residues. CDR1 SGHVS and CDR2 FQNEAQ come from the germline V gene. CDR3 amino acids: CATTQFTSTDTQYF. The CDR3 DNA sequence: TGTGCCACTACTCAATTTACTAGCACAGATACGCAGTATTTT.

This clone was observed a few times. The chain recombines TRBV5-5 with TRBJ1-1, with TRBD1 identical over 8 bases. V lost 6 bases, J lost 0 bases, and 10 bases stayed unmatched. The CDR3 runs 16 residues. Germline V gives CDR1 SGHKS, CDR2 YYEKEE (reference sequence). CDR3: CASIILDRGMNTEAFF. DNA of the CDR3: TGTGCCAGCATCATCCTTGACAGGGGAATGAACACTGAAGCTTTCTTT. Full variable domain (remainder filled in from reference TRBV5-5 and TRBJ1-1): DAGVTQSPTHLIKTRGQQVTLRCSPISGHKSVSWYQQVLGQGPQFIFQYYEKEERGRGNFPDRFSARQFPNYSSELNVNALLLGDSALYLCASIILDRGMNTEAFFGQGTRLTVV.

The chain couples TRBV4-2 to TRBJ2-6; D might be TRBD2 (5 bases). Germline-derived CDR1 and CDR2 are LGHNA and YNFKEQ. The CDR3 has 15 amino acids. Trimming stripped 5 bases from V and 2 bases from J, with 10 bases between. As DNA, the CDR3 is TGTGCCAGCAGCACCGGAGGCCCTGGGGCCAACGTCCTGACTTTC. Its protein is CASSTGGPGANVLTF.

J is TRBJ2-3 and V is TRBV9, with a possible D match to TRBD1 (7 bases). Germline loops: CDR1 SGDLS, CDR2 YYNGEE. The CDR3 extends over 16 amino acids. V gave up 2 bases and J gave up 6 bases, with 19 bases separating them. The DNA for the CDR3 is TGTGCCAGCAGCGTCAGGGGGGACACCCCCCGTGATACGCAGTATTTT. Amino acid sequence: CASSVRGDTPRDTQYF. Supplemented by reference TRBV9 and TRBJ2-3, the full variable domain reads DSGVTQTPKHLITATGQRVTLRCSPRSGDLSVYWYQQSLDQGLQFLIQYYNGEERAKGNILERFSAQQFPDLHSELNLSSLELGDSALYFCASSVRGDTPRDTQYFGPGTRLTVL.

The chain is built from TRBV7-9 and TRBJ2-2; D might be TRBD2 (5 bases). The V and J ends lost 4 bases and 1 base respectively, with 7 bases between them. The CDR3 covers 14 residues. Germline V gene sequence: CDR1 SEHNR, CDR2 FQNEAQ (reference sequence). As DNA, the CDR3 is TGTGCCAGCAGCTGGACTTTGAACACCGGGGAGCTGTTTTTT. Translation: CASSWTLNTGELFF. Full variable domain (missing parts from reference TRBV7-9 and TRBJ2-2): DTGVSQNPRHKITKRGQNVTFRCDPISEHNRLYWYRQTLGQGPEFLTYFQNEAQLEKSRLLSDRFSAERPKGSFSTLEIQRTEQGDSAMYLCASSWTLNTGELFFGEGSRLTVL.

The CDR3 sequence: CASRHDRVWVGELFF. DNA for the CDR3: TGTGCCAGCAGACATGACAGGGTGTGGGTCGGGGAGCTGTTTTTT. This sequence joins TRBV2 and TRBJ2-2, with TRBD1 identical over 7 bases. V shed 6 bases, J shed 7 bases, and the junction held 11 bases outside the gene matches. Per germline, CDR1 SNHLY and CDR2 FYNNEI. The CDR3 totals 15 residues.

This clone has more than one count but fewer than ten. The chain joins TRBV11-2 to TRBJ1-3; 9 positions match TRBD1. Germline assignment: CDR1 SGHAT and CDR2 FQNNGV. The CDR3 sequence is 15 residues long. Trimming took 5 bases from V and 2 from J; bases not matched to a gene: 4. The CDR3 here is CASSADRGAGNTIYF. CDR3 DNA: TGTGCCAGCAGCGCAGACAGGGGGGCTGGAAACACCATATATTTT.

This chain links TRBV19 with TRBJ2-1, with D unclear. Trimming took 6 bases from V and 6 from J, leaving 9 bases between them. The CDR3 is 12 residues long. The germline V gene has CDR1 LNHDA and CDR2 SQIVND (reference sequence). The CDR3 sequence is CASSKLANEQFF. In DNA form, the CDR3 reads TGTGCCAGTAGCAAACTTGCCAATGAGCAGTTCTTC.

CDR3 region: CASSQSRNYGYTF. DNA of the CDR3: TGTGCCAGCAGCCAATCGCGCAACTATGGCTACACCTTC. The gene calls are TRBV3-1 (or the pseudogene TRBV3-2) and TRBJ1-2; D is undetermined. Germline V lookup: CDR1 LGHDT, CDR2 YNNKEL (reference sequence). The CDR3 sequence is 13 residues long. V lost 2 bases and J lost 2, with 6 bases in between.

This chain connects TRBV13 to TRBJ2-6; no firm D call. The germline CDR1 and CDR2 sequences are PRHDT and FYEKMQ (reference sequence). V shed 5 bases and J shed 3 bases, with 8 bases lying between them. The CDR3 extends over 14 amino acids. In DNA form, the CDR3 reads TGTGCCAGCAGCGCCAGTGATGGGGCCAACGTCCTGACTTTC. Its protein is CASSASDGANVLTF.

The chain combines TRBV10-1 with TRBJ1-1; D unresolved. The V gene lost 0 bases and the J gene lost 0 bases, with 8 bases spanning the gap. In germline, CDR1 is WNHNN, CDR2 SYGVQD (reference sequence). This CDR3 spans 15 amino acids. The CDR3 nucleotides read TGCGCCAGCAGTGAGTCGAGAGGGATGAACACTGAAGCTTTCTTT. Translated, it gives CASSESRGMNTEAFF.

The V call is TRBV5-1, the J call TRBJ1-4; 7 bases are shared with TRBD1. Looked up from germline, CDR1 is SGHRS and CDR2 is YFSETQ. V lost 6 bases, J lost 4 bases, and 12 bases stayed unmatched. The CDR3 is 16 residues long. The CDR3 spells CASTWLRQGGNEKLFF. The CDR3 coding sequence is TGCGCCAGCACCTGGTTGAGGCAGGGGGGTAATGAAAAACTGTTTTTT.

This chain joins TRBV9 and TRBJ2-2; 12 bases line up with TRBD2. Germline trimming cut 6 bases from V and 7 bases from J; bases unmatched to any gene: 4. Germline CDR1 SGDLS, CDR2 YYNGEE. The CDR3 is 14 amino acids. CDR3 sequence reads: CASTSGGASGELFF. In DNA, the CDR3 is TGTGCCAGCACTAGCGGGGGGGCTAGCGGGGAGCTGTTTTTT.